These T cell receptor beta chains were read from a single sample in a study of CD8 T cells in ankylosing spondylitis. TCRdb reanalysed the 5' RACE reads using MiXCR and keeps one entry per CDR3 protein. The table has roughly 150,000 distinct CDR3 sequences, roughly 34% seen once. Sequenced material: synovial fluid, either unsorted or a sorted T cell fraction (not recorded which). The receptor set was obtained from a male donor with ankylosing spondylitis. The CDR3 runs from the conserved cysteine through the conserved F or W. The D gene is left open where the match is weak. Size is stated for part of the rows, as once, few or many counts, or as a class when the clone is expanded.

TGTGCCAGCAAACCTACCCATAGCGGGACTATTCAGTACTTC	CASKPTHSGTIQYF	TRBJ2-4	few	TRBD2	TRBV7-2
TGTGCCAGCTCGCAGGGGATCTGGGAGACCCAGTACTTC	CASSQGIWETQYF	TRBJ2-5	.	.	TRBV18
TGCAGCGTTGACAACGGGCCCAATCAGCCCCAGCATTTT	CSVDNGPNQPQHF	TRBJ1-5	.	.	TRBV29-1
TGTGCCAGCAGTAAAGCGGCCCCGGGGAATGAGCAGTTCTTC	CASSKAAPGNEQFF	TRBJ2-1	few	.	TRBV6-1
TGTGCCAGCAGTTCACCGGGCTCAGTAGAATCTGGGGCCAACGTCCTGACTTTC	CASSSPGSVESGANVLTF	TRBJ2-6	many	.	TRBV28
TGTGCCAGCAGCCTCAGAAAGACAGGCGCCGAGCAGTACTTC	CASSLRKTGAEQYF	TRBJ2-7	.	.	TRBV7-2
TGTGCCAGCAGTTACCCTTACAATGAGCAGTTCTTC	CASSYPYNEQFF	TRBJ2-1	.	.	TRBV6-2/TRBV6-3
TGCAGTGCTGGCGACAGGGGTGGCTACACCTTC	CSAGDRGGYTF	TRBJ1-2	few	TRBD1	TRBV20-1
TGTGCCAGCTCACCACAGGCCTCGCCGGACATTCAGTACTTC	CASSPQASPDIQYF	TRBJ2-4	.	.	TRBV18
TGTGCCAGCAGTTCACTCCCCGGGACAGGGGGCTCCTTCTACTCTGGGGCCAACGTCCTGACTTTC	CASSSLPGTGGSFYSGANVLTF	TRBJ2-6	.	TRBD1	TRBV6-2/TRBV6-3
TGTGCCGTGGGGGTGTACGAGCAGTACTTC	CAVGVYEQYF	TRBJ2-7	.	.	TRBV6-5
TGTGCCAGCAGCGCCCCGTTTGTATTCGGGGAGCTGTTTTTT	CASSAPFVFGELFF	TRBJ2-2	many	.	TRBV12-3/TRBV12-4
TGTGCCAGTAGTATTTGGAAGCCGACCAACTATGGCTACACCTTC	CASSIWKPTNYGYTF	TRBJ1-2	once	.	TRBV19
TGTGCCAGCAGCTTAACCCTAGCAGTTGAGCAGTTCTTC	CASSLTLAVEQFF	TRBJ2-1	.	.	TRBV7-8
TGCGCCAGCAGTGAGTCTTGCGACAGGAGCACTGAAGCTTTCTTT	CASSESCDRSTEAFF	TRBJ1-1	.	.	TRBV10-1
TGTGCCAGCAGCCAGACAGGGTTGGGCGGGGAGCTGTTTTTT	CASSQTGLGGELFF	TRBJ2-2	.	TRBD1	TRBV7-3
TGCAGTGCTACAAATCCTCAGGGGCGGGACACTGAAGCTTTCTTT	CSATNPQGRDTEAFF	TRBJ1-1	few	.	TRBV20-1
TGCGCCAGCAGCTCCGGACAGGGGGACACTGAAGCTTTCTTT	CASSSGQGDTEAFF	TRBJ1-1	.	TRBD1	TRBV5-1
TGCAGTGCTAACCTCCCCAATGGCGGGAGTCGGGATGAGCAGTTCTTC	CSANLPNGGSRDEQFF	TRBJ2-1	.	TRBD2	TRBV20-1
TGTGCCAGCAGCCACGGGACATCTGATCAGCCCCAGCATTTT	CASSHGTSDQPQHF	TRBJ1-5	.	.	TRBV3-1
TGTGCCAGCAGCTCGGCAGGGTTAGTTGGAAACACCATATATTTT	CASSSAGLVGNTIYF	TRBJ1-3	few	.	TRBV11-2
TGTGCCAGCAGTTTAACTGGCAGGACAGGGGGCTCTGGAAACACCATATATTTT	CASSLTGRTGGSGNTIYF	TRBJ1-3	many	TRBD1	TRBV28
TGTGCCAGCAGTCGCCGGGACGATGCCACCATATATTTT	CASSRRDDATIYF	TRBJ1-3	few	.	TRBV5-5
TGCGCCAGCAGCTCGGGACAGGAAGCCACCAATGAGCAGTTCTTC	CASSSGQEATNEQFF	TRBJ2-1	few	TRBD1	TRBV5-1
TGTGCCAGCAGCCCATCGGACTCATACACAGATACGCAGTATTTT	CASSPSDSYTDTQYF	TRBJ2-3	.	.	TRBV2
TGTGCCAGCAGTGAAGGGACCCTAGCGGGCACTGAAGCTTTCTTT	CASSEGTLAGTEAFF	TRBJ1-1	few	.	TRBV6-1
TGTGCCAGCAGCTCCGGACTAGAAAGGTACAATGAGCAGTTCTTC	CASSSGLERYNEQFF	TRBJ2-1	.	TRBD2	TRBV3-1
TGCGCCAGCAGCTTGGTATTACCGGAGAACACCGGGGAGCTGTTTTTT	CASSLVLPENTGELFF	TRBJ2-2	many	.	TRBV5-1
TGTGCCAGCAGCCGAAGCCTCTCCTACGAGCAGTACTTC	CASSRSLSYEQYF	TRBJ2-7	.	.	TRBV12-3/TRBV12-4
TGTGCCAGCAGTTATGGGCTGGGGACCTATGGCTACACCTTC	CASSYGLGTYGYTF	TRBJ1-2	.	.	TRBV6-2/TRBV6-3
TGTGCCAGCAGTTACAGAATCCCGACAGGGGCCAGCGAGCAGTACTTC	CASSYRIPTGASEQYF	TRBJ2-7	.	TRBD1	TRBV6-2/TRBV6-3
TGTGCCAGCAGCACCACAGGTGGAAGTGGAAACACCATATATTTT	CASSTTGGSGNTIYF	TRBJ1-3	.	.	TRBV28
TGTGCCAGCAGTTTACTGCAGAGCTCCTACAATGAGCAGTTCTTC	CASSLLQSSYNEQFF	TRBJ2-1	.	.	TRBV12-3/TRBV12-4
TGTGCCAGCAGTTTCTTATCGGCCCTTAAGGGGACCCAGTACTTC	CASSFLSALKGTQYF	TRBJ2-5	.	.	TRBV12-3/TRBV12-4
TGTGCCAGCAGCTCCTCTTCCCGACAGAGCGAAAACTATGGCTACACCTTC	CASSSSSRQSENYGYTF	TRBJ1-2	few	.	TRBV11-3
TGTGCCAGCGCTCAACCGGGACTAGCGGGGAATGAGCAGTTCTTC	CASAQPGLAGNEQFF	TRBJ2-1	.	TRBD2	TRBV12-3/TRBV12-4
TGTGCCAGCAGTGAGATGCGGGGGGAACAGCCCCAGCATTTT	CASSEMRGEQPQHF	TRBJ1-5	.	.	TRBV6-1
TGTGCCAGCAGCTTAACTCGGGGGCCTTACAATGAGCAGTTCTTC	CASSLTRGPYNEQFF	TRBJ2-1	.	.	TRBV7-3
TGTGCCAGCAGCTTAGGCCGCAAACCCTCCGGTGAGCAGTTCTTC	CASSLGRKPSGEQFF	TRBJ2-1	many	.	TRBV11-2
TGTGCCACCAGTGATCCACAGGGGGACGCCCGAAATACGCAGTATTTT	CATSDPQGDARNTQYF	TRBJ2-3	few	TRBD1	TRBV24-1
TGCAGTGCTAGAGATAGGGGGACACTTTCAGGGGAGGCTTTCTTT	CSARDRGTLSGEAFF	TRBJ1-1	few	.	TRBV20-1
TGTGCCAGCAGCTTATCTGGGCAGGGGCATTCACCCCTCCACTTT	CASSLSGQGHSPLHF	TRBJ1-6	many	.	TRBV7-2
TGTGCCAGCAGCAGGGGACTAATCCCCTTTTACGAGCAGTACTTC	CASSRGLIPFYEQYF	TRBJ2-7	.	TRBD2	TRBV11-2
TGCAGCGTTGGGGGACAGGGTGAAGAGCAGTACTTC	CSVGGQGEEQYF	TRBJ2-7	many	TRBD1	TRBV29-1
TGTGCCAGCAGCTTAGTGGCAGGGCCCTCCTACGAGCAGTACTTC	CASSLVAGPSYEQYF	TRBJ2-7	.	.	TRBV7-2
TGTGCCAGCAGTCCTATGGCCGGGACTAGTTCCTACGAGCAGTACTTC	CASSPMAGTSSYEQYF	TRBJ2-7	many	TRBD2	TRBV7-2
TGTGCCAGCAGCCCCCGGGTCCTTCTAGCGGGAGATATATCGTCCTACGAGCAGTACTTC	CASSPRVLLAGDISSYEQYF	TRBJ2-7	.	TRBD2	TRBV9
TGTGCCAGCAGCGTGGGGGACAGACCCAATCAGCCCCAGCATTTT	CASSVGDRPNQPQHF	TRBJ1-5	.	TRBD1	TRBV9
TGTGCCAGCAGTTTAAGGGGGGGCCCAGCCAAAAACATTCAGTACTTC	CASSLRGGPAKNIQYF	TRBJ2-4	few	.	TRBV12-3/TRBV12-4
TGTGCCAGCAGTTATACCCGGCCGACAACAGATACGCAGTATTTT	CASSYTRPTTDTQYF	TRBJ2-3	many	.	TRBV6-2/TRBV6-3
TGTGCCAGCAGCTTAGGGGCGGCTACGAGCAGTAGGTTC	CASSLGAATSSRF	TRBJ2-7	few	.	TRBV7-2